This entry lists 27 T cell receptor beta chains sequenced from one sample in a study of blood T cell repertoires in COVID-19. Generated by immunoSEQ multiplex PCR, the TCRdb table keeps only in-frame clones and is missing some. The table has about 120,000 clones, around two thirds seen once; the top ten hold approximately 2.3%. Sequenced sample: peripheral blood. The receptors here all came from a woman aged 65 to 85 with acute or convalescent COVID-19.

This clone was counted a few times. This chain uses TRBV19 with TRBJ1-2; 8 nucleotides align to TRBD1. The length of the CDR3 is 15 residues. Germline CDR1 and CDR2: LNHDA and SQIVND (reference sequence). Trimming at V came to 0 bases and at J to 7 bases, leaving 7 bases not matched to a gene. CDR3: CASSIDDSGGRGYTF. The CDR3 DNA is TGTGCCAGTAGTATAGATGATTCAGGGGGCCGTGGCTACACCTTC.

The V gene is TRBV10-3, the J gene TRBJ2-2; the match to TRBD2 covers 9 bases. Per germline, CDR1 ENHRY and CDR2 SYGVKD. After removal of 3 bases from V and 4 bases from J, the junction contained 6 bases not matched to a gene. The CDR3 totals 16 residues. CDR3 coding DNA: TGTGCCATCAGTGACCCTAGCGGGATGGTCACCGGGGAGCTGTTTTTT. Its translation is CAISDPSGMVTGELFF.

J is TRBJ2-2 and V is TRBV5-1; D call uncertain. The CDR3 has 16 residues. Trimming pared 2 bases from V and 0 bases from J, leaving 11 bases between. Germline loops: CDR1 SGHRS, CDR2 YFSETQ. The CDR3 sequence is CASSLTGQANTGELFF. CDR3 in DNA: TGCGCCAGCAGCTTAACTGGGCAGGCGAACACCGGGGAGCTGTTTTTT.

The chain recombines TRBV19 with TRBJ2-7; tentatively, D is TRBD2 (6 bases). This CDR3 region has 15 residues. Between the trimmed V and J ends, which lost 7 bases and 5 bases, there was a span of 21 bases. CDR1 is LNHDA and CDR2 is SQIVND in the germline V gene (reference sequence). The CDR3 coding sequence is TGTGCCAGTATCCCTAGAGGACGGAGGGTACACGAGCAGTACTTC. Its protein product is CASIPRGRRVHEQYF.

This clone has a handful of counts. V usage is TRBV19 and J usage is TRBJ2-2; weak D call: TRBD2 (6 bases). The CDR3 extends over 14 amino acids. Germline V gene sequence: CDR1 LNHDA, CDR2 SQIVND (reference sequence). V lost 10 bases and J 2 bases, leaving 14 bases between the germline ends. The CDR3 reads CATTRGTNTGELFF. CDR3 nucleotide sequence: TGTGCCACCACCCGGGGGACCAACACCGGGGAGCTGTTTTTT.

The chain couples TRBV19 to TRBJ1-5, with TRBD1 as a possible D gene (6 bases). CDR3 size: 14 residues. Trimming took 7 bases from V and 7 from J, leaving 17 bases between them. CDR1 and CDR2 (germline): LNHDA, SQIVND (reference sequence). The CDR3 coding sequence is TGTGCCAGTACCCCAGGGGCCCTAGGACAGCCCCAGCATTTT. Translation gives CASTPGALGQPQHF.

The rearrangement joins TRBV18 to TRBJ2-7, with a weak D call TRBD2 (5 bases). The V gene lost 5 bases and the J gene lost 6 bases, with 14 bases spanning the gap. This CDR3 spans 13 amino acids. Germline CDR1 and CDR2: KGHSH and LQKENI. The CDR3 reads CASSKSSGPEQYF. The CDR3 region has the DNA TGTGCCAGCTCAAAATCGAGCGGACCCGAGCAGTACTTC.

CDR3 DNA sequence: TGCGCCAGCAGCGTAATAGCGGGCTCCTACGAGCAGTACTTC. Its translation is CASSVIAGSYEQYF. This chain connects TRBV5-1 to TRBJ2-7; 7 positions agree with TRBD2. The germline CDR1 and CDR2 sequences are SGHRS and YFSETQ. J lost 0 bases, V lost 4 bases, and 4 bases had no gene match. This CDR3 spans 14 amino acids.

This chain joins TRBV7-2 and TRBJ1-1, with D tentatively TRBD1 (5 bases). Germline lookup yields CDR1 SGHTA and CDR2 FQGNSA. The CDR3 is 17 amino acids. Trimming left V 3 bases short and J 1 base short, with 18 bases between. As DNA, the CDR3 is TGTGCCAGCAGCTTTGGCAGGGTTCTAGGCCCGAACACTGAAGCTTTCTTT. Its protein product is CASSFGRVLGPNTEAFF.

This clone was counted only a few times. CDR3 in amino acids: CASSLLGRGPGELFF. CDR3 nucleotides: TGTGCCAGCAGTTTATTGGGCAGGGGGCCCGGGGAGCTGTTTTTT. V gene TRBV27 combines with J gene TRBJ2-2, with 8 bases that match TRBD1. V shed 1 base, J shed 6 bases, and the junction held 4 bases outside the gene matches. The germline gives CDR1 MNHEY, CDR2 SMNVEV (reference sequence). This CDR3 comprises 15 residues.

The CDR3 region is CASSFQLGRPQHF. The CDR3 DNA follows: TGTGCCAGCAGTTTCCAACTTGGTCGTCCCCAGCATTTT. The V call is TRBV27, the J call TRBJ1-5; D not certain. Trimming cost V 3 bases and J 10 bases, with 13 bases left between them. The CDR3 is 13 residues long. Germline V lookup: CDR1 MNHEY, CDR2 SMNVEV (reference sequence).

The chain links TRBV5-6 to TRBJ2-3, with 7 bases identical to TRBD2. This CDR3 is built from 13 residues. Trimming took 4 bases from V and 4 from J; bases not matched to a gene: 3. Germline loops: CDR1 SGHDT, CDR2 YYEEEE. CDR3 loop: CASSGAGADTQYF. The CDR3 DNA reads TGTGCCAGCAGCGGGGCGGGAGCAGATACGCAGTATTTT.

The chain combines TRBV7-8 with TRBJ2-3; 15 bases line up with TRBD2. V trimming: 4 bases; J trimming: 5 bases; junction bases outside the gene matches: 13. The V gene's germline CDR1 is SGHVS and CDR2 FQNEAQ. CDR3 size: 19 residues. CDR3 DNA: TGTGCCAGCAGCTCGACGGATGGACTAGCGGGGGGGCCGGGAGATACGCAGTATTTT. It is translated as CASSSTDGLAGGPGDTQYF.

This clone was seen more than once but under ten times. The rearrangement links TRBV2 to TRBJ2-1; 9 positions agree with TRBD2. Looked up from germline, CDR1 is SNHLY and CDR2 is FYNNEI. The junction had 11 bases not matched to a gene; V was cut back by 7 bases and J by 7 bases. This CDR3 contains 15 residues. CDR3 region: CASTLTSGGGNEQFF. The CDR3 coding sequence is TGTGCCAGCACTCTGACTAGCGGAGGGGGGAATGAGCAGTTCTTC.

The chain recombines TRBV6-5 with TRBJ2-7, with D uncertain. Trimming pared 0 bases from V and 7 bases from J, leaving 13 bases between. In germline, CDR1 is MNHEY, CDR2 SVGAGI. The CDR3 is 14 residues long. The CDR3 protein is CASSYSPSSREQYF. CDR3 in DNA: TGTGCCAGCAGTTACTCCCCAAGTAGTCGGGAGCAGTACTTC.

The rearrangement joins TRBV7-3 to TRBJ2-7, with D possibly TRBD1 on 6 matching bases. Per the germline V gene, CDR1 is SGHTA and CDR2 is FQGTGA. V lost 5 bases, J lost 7 bases, and 9 bases lay in between. This CDR3 contains 11 residues. For the CDR3, the DNA is TGTGCCAGCAGCGGGACACCGGAGCAGTACTTC. Its translation: CASSGTPEQYF.

This chain links TRBV6-5 with TRBJ2-3; TRBD1 agrees at 8 bases. The germline V gene encodes CDR1 MNHEY and CDR2 SVGAGI. There are 14 residues in the CDR3. V lost 5 bases to trimming and J lost 4 bases; unmatched junction nucleotides: 5. For the CDR3, the DNA is TGTGCCAGCAGTATCGGACAGGGCCCAGATACGCAGTATTTT. Protein: CASSIGQGPDTQYF.

J is TRBJ2-3 and V is TRBV4-3, with a weak D call TRBD2 (6 bases). V was clipped by 4 bases and J by 4 bases, with 12 bases between them. Germline V gives CDR1 LGHNA, CDR2 YSLEER. CDR3 length: 14 amino acids. The CDR3: CASSPRLGPDTQYF. Written as DNA, the CDR3 is TGCGCCAGCAGCCCACGACTAGGCCCAGATACGCAGTATTTT.

This clone was seen more than once but under ten times. V is TRBV12-3 or TRBV12-4 and J is TRBJ2-1; D is ambiguous. This CDR3 comprises 12 residues. V was shortened by 5 bases and J by 4 bases, with 6 bases between the two germline ends. The chain's CDR3 is CASSTYYNEQFF. The CDR3 DNA reads as TGTGCCAGCAGTACTTATTACAATGAGCAGTTCTTC.

The chain joins TRBV6-5 to TRBJ1-1; D is unresolved. Germline CDR1 MNHEY, CDR2 SVGAGI. V lost 0 bases and J lost 7, with 9 bases in between. The CDR3 has 13 residues. Here the CDR3 reads CASSYSVGSEAFF. The DNA of the CDR3 is TGTGCCAGCAGTTACTCGGTTGGCAGTGAAGCTTTCTTT.

The chain uses TRBV7-6 and TRBJ2-3; 8 positions match TRBD2. The germline gives CDR1 SGHVS, CDR2 FNYEAQ. CDR3 length equals 16 residues. Trimming at V came to 1 base and at J to 3 bases, leaving 6 bases not matched to a gene. The CDR3 region has the DNA TGTGCCAGCAGCTTAGGAGCTAGCGGGCGAACAGATACGCAGTATTTT. As protein: CASSLGASGRTDTQYF.

Many counts were recorded for this clone. A read error may produce the germline difference seen at one junction end. The rearrangement joins TRBV7-7 to TRBJ2-2; 12 bases are shared with TRBD1. The CDR3 has 15 amino acids. Germline CDR1 reads SSHAT; CDR2 reads FNYEAQ (reference sequence). The CDR3 is CASSSGTGGSGELFF. The CDR3 DNA follows: TGTGCTAGCAGCTCCGGGACAGGGGGCTCCGGGGAGCTGTTTTTT. The complete variable domain, with remaining parts taken from reference TRBV7-7 and TRBJ2-2, reads GAGVSQSPRYKVTKRGQDVTLRCDPISSHATLYWYQQALGQGPEFLTYFNYEAQPDKSGLPSDRFSAERPEGSISTLTIQRTEQRDSAMYRCASSSGTGGSGELFFGEGSRLTVL.

This clone turned up a few times. V usage is TRBV18 and J usage is TRBJ1-2; D is unclear. Trimming removed 2 bases from V and 6 bases from J, with 7 bases in between. This CDR3 is 12 amino acids long. Germline V gene sequence: CDR1 KGHSH, CDR2 LQKENI. The CDR3 sequence is CASSPSGDGYTF. DNA of the CDR3: TGTGCCAGCTCACCATCTGGAGATGGCTACACCTTC.

This chain links TRBV4-1 with TRBJ1-2; possibly TRBD1 for D (6 bases). V lost 0 bases, J lost 2 bases, and 10 bases lay in between. Per germline, CDR1 MGHRA and CDR2 YSYEKL. This CDR3 region has 15 residues. CDR3 nucleotide sequence: TGCGCCAGCAGCCAAGACCCGGGACACAACTATGGCTACACCTTC. Encoded protein: CASSQDPGHNYGYTF.

The count of this clone is one. The CDR3 is CASTTGASSGNTIYF. CDR3 nucleotide sequence: TGTGCCAGCACCACAGGGGCTAGCTCTGGAAACACCATATATTTT. This sequence joins TRBV6-5 and TRBJ1-3; 7 bases fit TRBD1. V dropped 7 bases and J dropped 0; count of bases not matched to a gene: 6. Germline-derived CDR1 and CDR2 are MNHEY and SVGAGI. CDR3 length equals 15 residues.

The V gene is TRBV5-1, the J gene TRBJ1-3; 8 bases match TRBD1. This CDR3 has 16 residues. Losses at the gene ends were 2 bases for V and 0 bases for J; bases not matched to a gene: 4. Germline values: CDR1 SGHRS, CDR2 YFSETQ. The CDR3 DNA reads TGCGCCAGCAGCTTATCCGGGACAGGCTCTGGAAACACCATATATTTT. Amino acid sequence: CASSLSGTGSGNTIYF.

This chain links TRBV5-6 with TRBJ2-1; no clear D. Germline CDR1 SGHDT, CDR2 YYEEEE. The CDR3 length is 13 residues. Trimming took off 4 bases at V and 5 bases at J, with 10 bases between the two ends. The DNA of the CDR3 is TGTGCCAGCAGCCTAGGATCGGACAATGAGCAGTTCTTC. Translating it yields CASSLGSDNEQFF.